This TCR beta chain was obtained from a study of beta chain features in type 1 diabetes. Study-level background: There was similarity between patients and healthy donors in age, gender and cell yields.

With regard to this clone: Its antigen is not identified.

Of the isolated RNA, all was reverse transcribed, and so the sequenced material was expressed TCRB transcripts. Regulatory, naive and central memory T cell samples averaged about 3.5 million reads. Profiling relied on immunoSEQ multiplex PCR, and the TCRdb table lists in-frame clones only, not all of them. The sample records around 240,000 clones, approximately 16% being singletons. Findings and limits, study-wide: No resolution was reached here on whether HLA type influences TCRB rearrangement. Fewer junction insertions and more nucleotide deletions appeared in type 1 diabetes patients. Patients with Type 1 diabetes showed moderately but significantly shorter TCRB CDR3s in all four CD4+ subsets.

The TCR comes from a man aged 30 to 39 with type 1 diabetes. Sequences were obtained from naive CD4+ T cells from blood.

The CDR3 nucleotides are TGTGCCAGCAGCTTATTCTCGGGGAGGGCAGAGCAGTTCTTC. Translating gives CASSLFSGRAEQFF. V usage is TRBV7-9 and J usage is TRBJ2-1; 7 bases fit TRBD2. The CDR3 is 14 residues long. Germline-derived CDR1 and CDR2 are SEHNR and FQNEAQ (reference sequence). Trimming took 2 bases from V and 10 from J; bases not matched to a gene: 8.